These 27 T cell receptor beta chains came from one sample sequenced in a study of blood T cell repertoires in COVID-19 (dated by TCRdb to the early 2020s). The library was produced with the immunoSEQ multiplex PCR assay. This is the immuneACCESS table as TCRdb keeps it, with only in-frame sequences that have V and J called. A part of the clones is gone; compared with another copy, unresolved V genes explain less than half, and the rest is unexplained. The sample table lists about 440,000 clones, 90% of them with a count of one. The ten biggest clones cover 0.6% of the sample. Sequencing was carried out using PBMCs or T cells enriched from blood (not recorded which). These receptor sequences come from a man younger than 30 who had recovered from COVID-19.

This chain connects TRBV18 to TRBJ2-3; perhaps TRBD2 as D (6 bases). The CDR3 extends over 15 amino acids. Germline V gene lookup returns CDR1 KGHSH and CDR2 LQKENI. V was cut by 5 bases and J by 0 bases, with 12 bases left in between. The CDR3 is CASSSGDQSTDTQYF. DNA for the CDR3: TGTGCCAGCTCATCGGGGGACCAGAGCACAGATACGCAGTATTTT.

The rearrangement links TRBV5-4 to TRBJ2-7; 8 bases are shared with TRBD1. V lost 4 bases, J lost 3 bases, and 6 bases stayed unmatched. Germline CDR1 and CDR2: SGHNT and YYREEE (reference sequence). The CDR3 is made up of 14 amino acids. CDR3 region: CASSPGQGNYEQYF. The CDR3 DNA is TGTGCCAGCAGCCCCGGACAGGGAAACTACGAGCAGTACTTC. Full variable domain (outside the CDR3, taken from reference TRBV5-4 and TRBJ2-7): ETGVTQSPTHLIKTRGQQVTLRCSSQSGHNTVSWYQQALGQGPQFIFQYYREEENGRGNFPPRFSGLQFPNYSSELNVNALELDDSALYLCASSPGQGNYEQYFGPGTRLTVT.

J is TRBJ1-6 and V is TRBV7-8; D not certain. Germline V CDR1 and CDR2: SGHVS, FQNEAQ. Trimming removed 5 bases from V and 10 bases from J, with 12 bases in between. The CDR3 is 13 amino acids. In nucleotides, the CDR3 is TGTGCCAGCAGCCTCCTGCGGGTCTCACCCCTCCACTTT. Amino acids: CASSLLRVSPLHF.

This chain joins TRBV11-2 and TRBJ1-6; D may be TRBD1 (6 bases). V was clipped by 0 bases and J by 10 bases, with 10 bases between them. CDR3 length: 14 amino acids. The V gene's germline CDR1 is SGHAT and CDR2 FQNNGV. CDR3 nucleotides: TGTGCCAGCAGCTTAGAGGTGGGGGCCTCACCCCTCCACTTT. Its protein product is CASSLEVGASPLHF.

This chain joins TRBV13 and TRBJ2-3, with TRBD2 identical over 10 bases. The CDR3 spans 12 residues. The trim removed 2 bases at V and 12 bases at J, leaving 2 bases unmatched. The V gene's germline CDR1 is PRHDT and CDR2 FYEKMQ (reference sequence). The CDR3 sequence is CASSLLAGAQYF. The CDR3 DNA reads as TGTGCCAGCAGCTTACTAGCGGGAGCCCAGTATTTT.

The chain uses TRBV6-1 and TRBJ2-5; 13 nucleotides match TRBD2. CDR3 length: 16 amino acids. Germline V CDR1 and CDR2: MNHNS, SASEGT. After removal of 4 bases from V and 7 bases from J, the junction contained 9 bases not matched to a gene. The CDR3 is CASSGELAGGPGTQYF. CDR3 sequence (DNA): TGTGCCAGCAGTGGGGAACTAGCGGGAGGGCCCGGGACCCAGTACTTC.

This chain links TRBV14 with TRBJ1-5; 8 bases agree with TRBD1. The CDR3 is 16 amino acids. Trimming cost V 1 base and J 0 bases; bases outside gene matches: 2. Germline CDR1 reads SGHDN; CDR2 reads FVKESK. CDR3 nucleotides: TGTGCCAGCAGCCAAGTGGGACAGGATAGCAATCAGCCCCAGCATTTT. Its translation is CASSQVGQDSNQPQHF.

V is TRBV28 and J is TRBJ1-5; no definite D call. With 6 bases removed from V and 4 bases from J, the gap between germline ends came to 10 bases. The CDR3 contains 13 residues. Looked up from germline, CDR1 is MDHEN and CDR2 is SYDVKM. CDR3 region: CASRVVINQPQHF. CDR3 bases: TGTGCCAGCAGAGTAGTGATTAATCAGCCCCAGCATTTT.

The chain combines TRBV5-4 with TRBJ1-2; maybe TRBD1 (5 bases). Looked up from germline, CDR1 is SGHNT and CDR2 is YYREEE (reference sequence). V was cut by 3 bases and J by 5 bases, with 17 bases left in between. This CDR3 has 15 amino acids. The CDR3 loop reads CASSSSATQGYGYTF. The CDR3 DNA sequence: TGTGCCAGCAGCTCCTCAGCGACTCAGGGATATGGCTACACCTTC.

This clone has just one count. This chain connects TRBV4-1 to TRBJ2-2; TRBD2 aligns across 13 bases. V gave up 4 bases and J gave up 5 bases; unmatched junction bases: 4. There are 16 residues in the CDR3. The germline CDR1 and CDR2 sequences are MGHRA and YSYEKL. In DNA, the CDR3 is TGCGCCAGCAGCCTCCGGACTAGCGGGAGAACCGGGGAGCTGTTTTTT. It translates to CASSLRTSGRTGELFF.

The chain's CDR3 is CATSRDLADSYNSPLHF. As DNA, the CDR3 is TGTGCCACCAGCAGAGATCTGGCAGACTCCTATAATTCACCCCTCCACTTT. The chain carries TRBV15 and TRBJ1-6; D uncertain. The CDR3 has 17 amino acids. Trimming took 0 bases from V and 0 from J, leaving 9 bases between them. Germline CDR1 LNHNV, CDR2 YYDKDF (reference sequence).

DNA of the CDR3: TGTGCCAGCAGCTTTACGGACAGGAACACCGGGGAGCTGTTTTTT. Amino acid sequence: CASSFTDRNTGELFF. The chain joins TRBV11-3 to TRBJ2-2; possible D gene TRBD1, 6 bases. The CDR3 is 15 amino acids. Per the germline V gene, CDR1 is SGHNT and CDR2 is YENEEA. V shed 3 bases and J shed 1 base, with 9 bases lying between them.

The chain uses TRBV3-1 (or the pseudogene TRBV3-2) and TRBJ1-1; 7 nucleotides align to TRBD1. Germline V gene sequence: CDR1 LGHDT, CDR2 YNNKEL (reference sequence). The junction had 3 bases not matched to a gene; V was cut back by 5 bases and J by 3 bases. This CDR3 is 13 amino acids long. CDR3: CASSDRVDTEAFF. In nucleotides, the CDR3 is TGTGCCAGCAGCGACAGGGTTGACACTGAAGCTTTCTTT.

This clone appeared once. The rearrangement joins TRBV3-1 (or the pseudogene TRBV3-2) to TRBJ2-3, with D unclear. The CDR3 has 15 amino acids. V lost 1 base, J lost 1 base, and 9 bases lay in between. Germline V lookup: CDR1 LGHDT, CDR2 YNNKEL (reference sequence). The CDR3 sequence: CASSQGDLGTDTQYF. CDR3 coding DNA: TGTGCCAGCAGCCAAGGTGACTTGGGCACAGATACGCAGTATTTT.

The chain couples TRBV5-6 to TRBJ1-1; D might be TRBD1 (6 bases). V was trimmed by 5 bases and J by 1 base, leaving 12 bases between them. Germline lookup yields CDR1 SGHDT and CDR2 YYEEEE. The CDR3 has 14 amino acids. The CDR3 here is CASRARTENTEAFF. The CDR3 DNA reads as TGTGCCAGCAGGGCTAGGACAGAGAACACTGAAGCTTTCTTT. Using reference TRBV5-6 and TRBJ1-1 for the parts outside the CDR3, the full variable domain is DAGVTQSPTHLIKTRGQQVTLRCSPKSGHDTVSWYQQALGQGPQFIFQYYEEEERQRGNFPDRFSGHQFPNYSSELNVNALLLGDSALYLCASRARTENTEAFFGQGTRLTVV.

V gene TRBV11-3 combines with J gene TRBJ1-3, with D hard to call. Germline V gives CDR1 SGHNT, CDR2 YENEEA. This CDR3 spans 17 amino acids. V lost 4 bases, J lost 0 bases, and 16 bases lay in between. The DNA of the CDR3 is TGTGCCAGCAGCTCCCCCGGGGAGTCTTACTCTGGAAACACCATATATTTT. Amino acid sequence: CASSSPGESYSGNTIYF.

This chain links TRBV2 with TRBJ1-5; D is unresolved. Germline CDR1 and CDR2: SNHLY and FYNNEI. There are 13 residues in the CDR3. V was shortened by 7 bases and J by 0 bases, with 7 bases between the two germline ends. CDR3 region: CASNLDSNQPQHF. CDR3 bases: TGTGCCAGCAATTTAGATAGCAATCAGCCCCAGCATTTT. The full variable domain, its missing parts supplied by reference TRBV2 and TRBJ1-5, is EPEVTQTPSHQVTQMGQEVILRCVPISNHLYFYWYRQILGQKVEFLVSFYNNEISEKSEIFDDQFSVERPDGSNFTLKIRSTKLEDSAMYFCASNLDSNQPQHFGDGTRLSIL.

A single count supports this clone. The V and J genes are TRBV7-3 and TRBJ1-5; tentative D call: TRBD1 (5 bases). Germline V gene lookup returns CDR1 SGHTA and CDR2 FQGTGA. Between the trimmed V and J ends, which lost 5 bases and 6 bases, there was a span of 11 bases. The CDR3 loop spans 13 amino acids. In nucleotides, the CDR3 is TGTGCCAGCAGCACAGGAGACCGTCAGCCCCAGCATTTT. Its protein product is CASSTGDRQPQHF.

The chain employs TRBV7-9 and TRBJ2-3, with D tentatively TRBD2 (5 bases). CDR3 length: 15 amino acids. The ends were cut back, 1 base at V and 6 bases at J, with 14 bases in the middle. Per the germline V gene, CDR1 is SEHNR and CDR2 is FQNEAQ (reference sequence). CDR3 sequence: CASSLESGHGDTQYF. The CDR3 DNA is TGTGCCAGCAGCTTAGAAAGCGGCCATGGGGATACGCAGTATTTT. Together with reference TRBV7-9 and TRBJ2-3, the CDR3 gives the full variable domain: DTGVSQNPRHKITKRGQNVTFRCDPISEHNRLYWYRQTLGQGPEFLTYFQNEAQLEKSRLLSDRFSAERPKGSFSTLEIQRTEQGDSAMYLCASSLESGHGDTQYFGPGTRLTVL.

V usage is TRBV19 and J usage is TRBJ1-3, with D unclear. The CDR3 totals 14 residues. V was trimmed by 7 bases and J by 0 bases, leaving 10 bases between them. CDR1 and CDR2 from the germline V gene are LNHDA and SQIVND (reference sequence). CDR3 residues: CASTGGPSGNTIYF. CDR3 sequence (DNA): TGTGCCAGTACGGGAGGGCCCTCTGGAAACACCATATATTTT.

CDR3 in amino acids: CASSDINPIIHHNSPLHF. CDR3 nucleotides: TGTGCCAGCAGCGATATAAATCCCATCATACATCATAATTCACCCCTCCACTTT. The V and J genes are TRBV3-1 (or the pseudogene TRBV3-2) and TRBJ1-6; D is ambiguous. Looked up from germline, CDR1 is LGHDT and CDR2 is YNNKEL (reference sequence). The V end lost 5 bases, the J end lost 5 bases, and 22 bases lay between the germline ends. This CDR3 is 18 amino acids long.

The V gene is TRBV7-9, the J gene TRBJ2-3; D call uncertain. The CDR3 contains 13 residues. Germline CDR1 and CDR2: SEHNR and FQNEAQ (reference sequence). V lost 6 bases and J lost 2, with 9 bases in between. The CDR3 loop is CASRPTSTDTQYF. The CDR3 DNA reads TGTGCCAGCAGGCCCACATCCACAGATACGCAGTATTTT. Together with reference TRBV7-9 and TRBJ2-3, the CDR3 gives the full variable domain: DTGVSQNPRHKITKRGQNVTFRCDPISEHNRLYWYRQTLGQGPEFLTYFQNEAQLEKSRLLSDRFSAERPKGSFSTLEIQRTEQGDSAMYLCASRPTSTDTQYFGPGTRLTVL.

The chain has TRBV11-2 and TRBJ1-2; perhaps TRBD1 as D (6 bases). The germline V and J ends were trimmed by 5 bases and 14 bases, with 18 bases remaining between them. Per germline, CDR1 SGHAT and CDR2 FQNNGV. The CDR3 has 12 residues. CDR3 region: CASSPGGGPHTF. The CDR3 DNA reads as TGTGCCAGCAGCCCCGGCGGGGGGCCCCATACCTTC.

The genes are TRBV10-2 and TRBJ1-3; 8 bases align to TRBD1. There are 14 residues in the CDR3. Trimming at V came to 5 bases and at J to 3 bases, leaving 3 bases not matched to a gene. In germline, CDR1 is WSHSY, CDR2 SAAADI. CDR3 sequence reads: CASSPGGGGNTIYF. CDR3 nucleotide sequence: TGCGCCAGCAGTCCAGGGGGCGGTGGAAACACCATATATTTT.

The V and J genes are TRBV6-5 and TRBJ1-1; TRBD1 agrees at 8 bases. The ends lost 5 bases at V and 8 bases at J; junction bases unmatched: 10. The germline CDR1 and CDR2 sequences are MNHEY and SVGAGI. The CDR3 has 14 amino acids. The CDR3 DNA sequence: TGTGCCAGCAGTCTATCCCCTGGACAGGGCGAAGCTTTCTTT. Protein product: CASSLSPGQGEAFF.

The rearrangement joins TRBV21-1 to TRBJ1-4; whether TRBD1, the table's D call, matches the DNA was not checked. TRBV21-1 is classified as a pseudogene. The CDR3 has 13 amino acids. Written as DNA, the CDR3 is TGTGCCAGCAGTGAAAGGTGGGCTGAAAAACTGTTTTTT. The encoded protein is CASSERWAEKLFF.

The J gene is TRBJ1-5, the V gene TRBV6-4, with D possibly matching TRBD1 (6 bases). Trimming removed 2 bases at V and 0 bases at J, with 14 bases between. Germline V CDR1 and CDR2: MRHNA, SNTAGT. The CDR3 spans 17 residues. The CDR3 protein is CASSDGTMFYSNQPQHF. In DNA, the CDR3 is TGTGCCAGCAGTGACGGGACAATGTTTTATAGCAATCAGCCCCAGCATTTT.